These 32 T cell receptor beta chains were sequenced from one sample in a study of preoperative IRX-2 immunotherapy in early breast cancer. The data were produced by immunoSEQ multiplex PCR, yet TCRdb's version contains in-frame clones alone and is incomplete. Of around 28,000 clones listed, approximately 84% are singletons. Treatment indicated: preoperative locoregional IRX-2 cytokine immunotherapy. The starting material was lymph node tissue, obtained before IRX-2 immunotherapy. The source is a human donor with breast cancer.

The chain recombines TRBV6-7 with TRBJ2-7; D remains ambiguous. TRBV6-7 is an ORF, and what it does is uncertain. The CDR3 has 12 residues. Trimming stripped 5 bases from V and 3 bases from J, with 8 bases between. CDR3 bases: TGTGCCAGCAGTCTGGACGGCTACGAGCAGTACTTC. It is translated as CASSLDGYEQYF.

This rearrangement joins TRBV25-1 to TRBJ1-1; 10 bases match TRBD1. The V gene's germline CDR1 is MGHDK and CDR2 SYGVNS. V gave up 3 bases and J gave up 7 bases; unmatched junction bases: 5. The CDR3 is 14 amino acids. The chain's CDR3 is CASSEGTGVLEAFF. The CDR3, as DNA: TGTGCCAGCAGTGAGGGGACAGGGGTTCTTGAAGCTTTCTTT.

This clone appeared a single time. The chain is built from TRBV19 and TRBJ1-3; a weak D match, TRBD1 (6 bases). Germline loops: CDR1 LNHDA, CDR2 SQIVND (reference sequence). The V gene lost 5 bases and the J gene lost 0 bases, with 14 bases spanning the gap. The CDR3 is made up of 16 amino acids. CDR3 DNA: TGTGCCAGTAGTCTCTTTTACAGGGTCTCTGGAAACACCATATATTTT. It specifies CASSLFYRVSGNTIYF.

The V call is TRBV6-8, the J call TRBJ1-6, with TRBD1 matching 7 bases. Unmatched junction bases numbered 19, after V lost 0 bases and J lost 11 bases. This CDR3 spans 19 amino acids. Germline V lookup: CDR1 MNHGY, CDR2 SAAAGT. CDR3 amino acids: CASSYSRVTRRDRIAPLHF. The DNA for the CDR3 is TGTGCCAGCAGTTACTCGAGGGTAACCCGCCGGGACAGAATCGCACCCCTCCACTTT.

The chain joins TRBV2 to TRBJ1-2; D possibly corresponds to TRBD1 (6 bases). Germline V gene lookup returns CDR1 SNHLY and CDR2 FYNNEI. The CDR3 has 12 residues. V was trimmed by 11 bases and J by 5 bases, leaving 15 bases between them. This CDR3 reads CAGRDTMYGYTF. The DNA for the CDR3 is TGTGCCGGCCGGGACACTATGTATGGCTACACCTTC.

The genes are TRBV19 and TRBJ1-5; no reliable D call. This CDR3 contains 13 residues. Germline CDR1 reads LNHDA; CDR2 reads SQIVND (reference sequence). Deletions cut 2 bases from V and 3 bases from J, with 5 bases between. CDR3 amino acids: CASSIKPNQPQHF. CDR3 coding DNA: TGTGCCAGTAGTATAAAACCCAATCAGCCCCAGCATTTT.

This clone was observed a handful of times. The chain employs TRBV11-3 and TRBJ1-2; 10 positions agree with TRBD1. Germline loops: CDR1 SGHNT, CDR2 YENEEA. V gave up 7 bases and J gave up 8 bases; unmatched junction bases: 10. The CDR3 consists of 14 residues. CDR3 loop: CASTPGTGALGYTF. The CDR3 coding sequence is TGTGCCAGCACCCCGGGGACAGGGGCTTTGGGCTACACCTTC.

The chain uses TRBV7-8 and TRBJ1-3, with D unclear. Germline CDR1 reads SGHVS; CDR2 reads FQNEAQ. The V end lost 3 bases, the J end lost 8 bases, and 11 bases lay between the germline ends. The CDR3 extends over 13 amino acids. Written as DNA, the CDR3 is TGTGCCAGCAGCTTCGCTTCCTCGGACACCATATATTTT. Residues: CASSFASSDTIYF.

A word on this clone: Its ends do not fully match the called genes, so a read error is possible. The gene calls are TRBV6-8 and TRBJ2-5; D is perhaps TRBD2 (6 bases). Looked up from germline, CDR1 is MNHGY and CDR2 is SAAAGT. The length of the CDR3 is 13 residues. As DNA, the CDR3 is TGTGCCAGCTTACGACTAGGAGAAGAGACTCAGTACTTC. This translates into CASLRLGEETQYF.

The rearrangement joins TRBV11-3 to TRBJ1-3; 7 positions agree with TRBD1. The ends lost 5 bases at V and 1 base at J; junction bases unmatched: 8. This CDR3 contains 16 residues. Per the germline V gene, CDR1 is SGHNT and CDR2 is YENEEA. Here the CDR3 DNA reads TGTGCCAGCAGCACCCGACAGGGCGGATCTGGAAACACCATATATTTT. This gives the protein CASSTRQGGSGNTIYF.

The V gene is TRBV7-1, the J gene TRBJ2-1; 7 positions agree with TRBD1. TRBV7-1 qualifies as an ORF whose function is uncertain. The CDR3 has 17 amino acids. Losses at the gene ends were 4 bases for V and 0 bases for J; bases not matched to a gene: 9. DNA for the CDR3: TGTGCCAGCAGCTTGGTACAGGGGAGATTCTCCTACAATGAGCAGTTCTTC. Amino acids: CASSLVQGRFSYNEQFF.

The CDR3 loop reads CASSVESGANVLTF. CDR3 in DNA: TGTGCCAGCAGTGTGGAGTCTGGGGCCAACGTCCTGACTTTC. J is TRBJ2-6 and V is TRBV6-8, with no clear D. CDR1 and CDR2 from the germline V gene are MNHGY and SAAAGT. The V end lost 5 bases, the J end lost 1 base, and 6 bases lay between the germline ends. The CDR3 sequence is 14 residues long.

V is TRBV6-8 and J is TRBJ1-2, with 7 bases identical to TRBD1. Germline CDR1 and CDR2: MNHGY and SAAAGT. Unmatched junction bases numbered 10, after V lost 5 bases and J lost 4 bases. The CDR3 is 15 amino acids. In DNA, the CDR3 is TGTGCCAGCAGTCGTACAGGGGATTCTGTCTATGGCTACACCTTC. It is translated as CASSRTGDSVYGYTF.

The rearrangement joins TRBV6-8 to TRBJ1-2; 10 bases align to TRBD1. The CDR3 loop spans 15 amino acids. V was pared by 8 bases and J by 8 bases, with 14 bases of the junction left unmatched. The germline V gene has CDR1 MNHGY and CDR2 SAAAGT. The CDR3 loop reads CASRHPGQGFHGYTF. CDR3 nucleotides: TGTGCCAGCCGACACCCGGGACAGGGGTTTCACGGCTACACCTTC.

This chain uses TRBV28 with TRBJ1-3, with unresolved D. V lost 8 bases to trimming and J lost 7 bases, with 12 bases between them. The CDR3 extends over 12 amino acids. Per germline, CDR1 MDHEN and CDR2 SYDVKM. CDR3 bases: TGTGCCAGCTCGATCGGGAGTAACACCATATATTTT. As protein: CASSIGSNTIYF.

This clone has a handful of counts. This sequence joins TRBV18 and TRBJ2-5, with no clear D. This CDR3 region has 14 residues. CDR1 and CDR2 from the germline V gene are KGHSH and LQKENI. V was trimmed by 3 bases and J by 2 bases, leaving 10 bases between them. The CDR3 bases are TGTGCCAGCTCACCGGGAAACTCTCAAGAGACCCAGTACTTC. It is translated as CASSPGNSQETQYF.

The genes are TRBV6-8 and TRBJ1-2, with 8 bases matching TRBD1. Germline values: CDR1 MNHGY, CDR2 SAAAGT. The CDR3 length is 14 residues. J was trimmed by 5 bases and V by 2 bases; bases with no gene match: 4. The CDR3 region has the DNA TGTGCCAGCAGTTACGGCAGGGGGCATTATGGCTACACCTTC. This gives the protein CASSYGRGHYGYTF.

The J gene is TRBJ2-7, the V gene TRBV7-7, with D perhaps matching TRBD2 (5 bases). The germline V and J ends were trimmed by 5 bases and 0 bases, with 20 bases remaining between them. Germline V gene sequence: CDR1 SSHAT, CDR2 FNYEAQ (reference sequence). The length of the CDR3 is 17 residues. CDR3 in amino acids: CASSPLGITGSSYEQYF. CDR3 DNA: TGTGCCAGCAGCCCCCTGGGCATTACGGGGAGCTCCTACGAGCAGTACTTC.

V and J are TRBV18 and TRBJ1-1; D ambiguous. Germline-derived CDR1 and CDR2 are KGHSH and LQKENI. This CDR3 region has 13 residues. Trimming pared 3 bases from V and 1 base from J, leaving 6 bases between. In DNA, the CDR3 is TGTGCCAGCTCACCGCACGAGAACACTGAAGCTTTCTTT. This translates into CASSPHENTEAFF.

The rearrangement uses TRBV15 and TRBJ1-6; 10 positions match TRBD1. The length of the CDR3 is 15 residues. Germline-derived CDR1 and CDR2 are LNHNV and YYDKDF (reference sequence). After removal of 5 bases from V and 15 bases from J, the junction contained 13 bases not matched to a gene. CDR3 bases: TGTGCCACCAGCGGCCTTCCGGGACAGGGGACGCTCCTCCACTTT. As protein: CATSGLPGQGTLLHF.

This clone was picked up one time. The chain has TRBV30 and TRBJ2-2; 8 nucleotides agree with TRBD2. The junction had 2 bases not matched to a gene; V was cut back by 2 bases and J by 3 bases. Germline V gene sequence: CDR1 GTSNPN, CDR2 SVGIG (reference sequence). This CDR3 comprises 14 residues. The CDR3 here is CAWSSGGDTGELFF. The DNA for the CDR3 is TGTGCCTGGAGTAGCGGGGGTGACACCGGGGAGCTGTTTTTT. The whole variable domain, filled in from reference TRBV30 and TRBJ2-2, reads SQTIHQWPATLVQPVGSPLSLECTVEGTSNPNLYWYRQAAGRGLQLLFYSVGIGQISSEVPQNLSASRPQDRQFILSSKKLLLSDSGFYLCAWSSGGDTGELFFGEGSRLTVL.

CDR3 in DNA: TGTGCCAGCAGCGCAAAACAGACAGGGGGTAGTGGCTACACCTTC. Translating it yields CASSAKQTGGSGYTF. V is TRBV6-7 and J is TRBJ1-2; 9 bases match TRBD1. TRBV6-7 is flagged as an ORF with uncertain function. V lost 6 bases and J lost 7; bases outside the gene matches: 12. The CDR3 is 15 amino acids.

Only a few counts were recorded for this clone. V usage is TRBV11-3 and J usage is TRBJ1-5; 10 bases match TRBD1. The CDR3 contains 17 residues. The germline V gene has CDR1 SGHNT and CDR2 YENEEA. V lost 5 bases to trimming and J lost 4 bases; unmatched junction nucleotides: 11. CDR3: CASSPVSRQGANQPQHF. For the CDR3, the DNA is TGTGCCAGCAGCCCCGTTTCTCGACAGGGGGCGAATCAGCCCCAGCATTTT.

V and J are TRBV11-3 and TRBJ1-6; D is unresolved. There are 16 residues in the CDR3. V dropped 5 bases and J dropped 7 bases, with 18 bases sitting between them. Germline V gene data show CDR1 as SGHNT and CDR2 as YENEEA. This CDR3 is CASSPRRGLGNSPLHF. The CDR3 nucleotides are TGTGCCAGCAGCCCCCGGAGAGGTTTAGGGAATTCACCCCTCCACTTT.

This clone is a singleton in its sample. DNA of the CDR3: TGTGCCAGCCAACGGACAGGGAACTATGGCTACACCTTC. Protein sequence: CASQRTGNYGYTF. V and J are TRBV19 and TRBJ1-2; 8 nucleotides align to TRBD1. V shed 9 bases, J shed 2 bases, and the junction held 5 bases outside the gene matches. This CDR3 region has 13 residues. Per germline, CDR1 LNHDA and CDR2 SQIVND (reference sequence).

This clone was detected only once. This rearrangement joins TRBV28 to TRBJ2-4; weak D call: TRBD1 (6 bases). The length of the CDR3 is 13 residues. Trimming removed 5 bases from V and 6 bases from J, with 11 bases in between. In germline, CDR1 is MDHEN, CDR2 SYDVKM. The CDR3 protein is CASSLGASNIQYF. CDR3 nucleotides: TGTGCCAGCAGTCTGGGGGCATCAAACATTCAGTACTTC.

The chain uses TRBV18 and TRBJ1-5, with no clear D. V gave up 3 bases and J gave up 0 bases, with 6 bases separating them. The CDR3 has 14 residues. Per the germline V gene, CDR1 is KGHSH and CDR2 is LQKENI. CDR3 region: CASSPRGSNQPQHF. CDR3 sequence (DNA): TGTGCCAGCTCACCGCGAGGTAGCAATCAGCCCCAGCATTTT.

The count of this clone is one. This rearrangement joins TRBV10-1 to TRBJ2-5, with D perhaps TRBD1 (6 bases). Germline CDR1 reads WNHNN; CDR2 reads SYGVQD (reference sequence). V was pared by 3 bases and J by 7 bases, with 12 bases between. This CDR3 is 13 amino acids long. The CDR3 loop is CASSDGRGRTQYF. The CDR3, as DNA: TGCGCCAGCAGTGATGGCAGGGGACGGACCCAGTACTTC.

This clone has more than one count but fewer than ten. The chain combines TRBV18 with TRBJ1-1; D not resolved. Trimming took 6 bases from V and 5 from J, leaving 13 bases between them. Germline loops: CDR1 KGHSH, CDR2 LQKENI. This CDR3 is built from 13 residues. The CDR3 nucleotides are TGTGCCAGCTCCCTCCCCATTAATACTGAAGCTTTCTTT. This encodes CASSLPINTEAFF. The full variable domain, its missing parts supplied by reference TRBV18 and TRBJ1-1, is NAGVMQNPRHLVRRRGQEARLRCSPMKGHSHVYWYRQLPEEGLKFMVYLQKENIIDESGMPKERFSAEFPKEGPSILRIQQVVRGDSAAYFCASSLPINTEAFFGQGTRLTVV.

This chain links TRBV11-3 with TRBJ2-2; 12 bases are shared with TRBD2. Germline CDR1 is SGHNT and CDR2 is YENEEA. Losses at the gene ends were 4 bases for V and 6 bases for J; bases not matched to a gene: 3. This CDR3 spans 15 amino acids. In DNA form, the CDR3 reads TGTGCCAGCAGCTCGACTAGCGGGGGATCCGGGGAGCTGTTTTTT. It codes for CASSSTSGGSGELFF.

The CDR3 protein is CASSLTGQYTEAFF. As DNA, the CDR3 is TGTGCCAGCAGCCTAACCGGACAGTACACTGAAGCTTTCTTT. The V and J genes are TRBV11-3 and TRBJ1-1, with D maybe TRBD1 (6 bases). V was clipped by 5 bases and J by 3 bases, with 13 bases between them. In germline, CDR1 is SGHNT, CDR2 YENEEA. The CDR3 totals 14 residues.

The V and J genes are TRBV18 and TRBJ1-3, with no clear D. The CDR3 is 14 amino acids. V lost 2 bases to trimming and J lost 4 bases, with 9 bases between them. CDR1 is KGHSH and CDR2 is LQKENI in the germline V gene. This CDR3 reads CASSPGGPGNTIYF. The CDR3, as DNA: TGTGCCAGCTCACCAGGAGGGCCGGGAAACACCATATATTTT.